This record concerns one T cell receptor (beta chain) sequence. Germline V gene data show CDR1 as LGHNA and CDR2 as YSLEER. The CDR3 is 17 amino acids. V shed 1 base, J shed 0 bases, and the junction held 7 bases outside the gene matches. This record comes from a study of blood T cell repertoires in COVID-19. Study as a whole: Spain, Italy and the United States supplied samples that represented acute and convalescent COVID-19. T cells, B-cell-depleted T cells, or PBMCs supplied cDNA or gDNA.

Methods used by the authors: How many nucleated cells were present was estimated from reference gene primer amplification. TCRdb's table, derived via immunoSEQ multiplex PCR, lists solely in-frame clones and lacks some. V and J calls and clone size are as listed in that table; D and trimming were resolved from the DNA. This sample has some 190,000 clones; more than 75% occur once, and the top ten carry around 4.8%. The V gene is TRBV4-3, the J gene TRBJ2-7, with 9 bases fitting TRBD1. This clonotype originated in a human donor in a cohort sampled during active COVID-19. Sequenced material: peripheral blood. This CDR3 is CASSQGRTGDTSYEQYF. CDR3 in DNA: TGCGCCAGCAGCCAAGGGAGGACAGGGGATACCTCCTACGAGCAGTACTTC.